This entry lists 16 T cell receptor beta chains sequenced from one sample in a study of CD4+ T cells in melanoma. Clones were sequenced by immunoSEQ multiplex PCR, and TCRdb holds only the in-frame ones, with some missing. Among some 9,700 clones listed, roughly 69% were seen once. The sample comprised tumor tissue. These receptors all stem from a human donor with melanoma.

The V and J genes are TRBV6-6 and TRBJ1-1; TRBD1 might be the D (6 bases). The germline CDR1 and CDR2 sequences are MNHNY and SVGAGI (reference sequence). This CDR3 spans 16 amino acids. The ends were cut back, 0 bases at V and 6 bases at J, with 17 bases in the middle. The CDR3 here is CASSYSIFRGWAEAFF. The DNA for the CDR3 is TGTGCCAGCAGTTACTCGATCTTCAGGGGCTGGGCTGAAGCTTTCTTT.

The chain recombines TRBV5-1 with TRBJ2-7; D uncertain. CDR1 is SGHRS, CDR2 YFSETQ, per germline. The CDR3 is 14 amino acids. Trimming left V 1 base short and J 0 bases short, with 8 bases between. Here the CDR3 DNA reads TGCGCCAGCAGCTTGCAGGTTAGCTCCTACGAGCAGTACTTC. Encoded protein: CASSLQVSSYEQYF.

This sequence joins TRBV2 and TRBJ2-1; TRBD2 agrees at 15 bases. This CDR3 region has 18 residues. Germline assignment: CDR1 SNHLY and CDR2 FYNNEI. J lost 0 bases, V lost 6 bases, and 6 bases had no gene match. Here the CDR3 reads CASRGTSGGSSSYNEQFF. The CDR3 DNA is TGTGCCAGCAGAGGGACTAGCGGGGGGTCCTCCTCCTACAATGAGCAGTTCTTC. Looking up the rest from reference TRBV2 and TRBJ2-1 gives the full variable domain: EPEVTQTPSHQVTQMGQEVILRCVPISNHLYFYWYRQILGQKVEFLVSFYNNEISEKSEIFDDQFSVERPDGSNFTLKIRSTKLEDSAMYFCASRGTSGGSSSYNEQFFGPGTRLTVL.

This chain joins TRBV11-2 and TRBJ1-1; D not certain. Trimming removed 1 base at V and 11 bases at J, with 14 bases between. Looked up from germline, CDR1 is SGHAT and CDR2 is FQNNGV. The CDR3 has 13 amino acids. CDR3 coding DNA: TGTGCCAGCAGCTTAGCTGAGTCCGGAGAGGCTTTCTTT. Protein: CASSLAESGEAFF.

The chain carries TRBV5-4 and TRBJ1-2, with 8 nucleotides matching TRBD1. Germline V lookup: CDR1 SGHNT, CDR2 YYREEE (reference sequence). The V and J ends lost 2 bases and 9 bases, in that order; junction bases with no gene match: 9. The CDR3 sequence is 14 residues long. The CDR3 here is CASSFSGTGGRYTF. In DNA form, the CDR3 reads TGTGCCAGCAGCTTTAGTGGCACAGGGGGACGCTACACCTTC.

The table lists this clone with a few counts. The V call is TRBV5-4, the J call TRBJ1-1, with D uncertain. V was shortened by 0 bases and J by 0 bases, with 12 bases between the two germline ends. The CDR3 totals 16 residues. Per the germline V gene, CDR1 is SGHNT and CDR2 is YYREEE (reference sequence). The CDR3 protein is CASSLGSWGLNTEAFF. In nucleotides, the CDR3 is TGTGCCAGCAGCTTGGGTTCTTGGGGATTGAACACTGAAGCTTTCTTT.

The chain recombines TRBV7-5 with TRBJ2-7. TRBV7-5 is flagged as a pseudogene. This CDR3 has 15 amino acids. The CDR3 loop reads CASSLGVGTGYEQYF. The CDR3 nucleotides are TGTGCCAGCAGCTTAGGTGTTGGGACGGGTTACGAGCAGTACTTC.

CDR3 amino acids: CASSKRNWAGELFF. As DNA, the CDR3 is TGTGCCAGCAGCAAACGAAATTGGGCCGGGGAGCTGTTTTTT. The chain uses TRBV7-2 and TRBJ2-2; D gene uncertain. V was cut by 5 bases and J by 6 bases, with 13 bases left in between. The CDR3 has 14 residues. Germline CDR1 SGHTA, CDR2 FQGNSA. Filled out from reference TRBV7-2 and TRBJ2-2, the complete variable domain reads GAGVSQSPSNKVTEKGKDVELRCDPISGHTALYWYRQSLGQGLEFLIYFQGNSAPDKSGLPSDRFSAERTGGSVSTLTIQRTQQEDSAVYLCASSKRNWAGELFFGEGSRLTVL.

This chain links TRBV6-4 with TRBJ1-6; D uncertain. Germline V lookup: CDR1 MRHNA, CDR2 SNTAGT. With 3 bases removed from V and 7 bases from J, the gap between germline ends came to 7 bases. The CDR3 runs to 13 residues. The CDR3 nucleotides read TGTGCCAGCAGTGAGGTAGCCAATTCACCCCTCCACTTT. This gives the protein CASSEVANSPLHF.

The chain has TRBV7-9 and TRBJ2-7, with a weak D call TRBD2 (6 bases). The CDR3 contains 14 residues. Trimming left V 5 bases short and J 3 bases short, with 14 bases between. Per germline, CDR1 SEHNR and CDR2 FQNEAQ (reference sequence). As DNA, the CDR3 is TGTGCCAGCAGCCCCATAGCGGACCACTACGAGCAGTACTTC. It is translated as CASSPIADHYEQYF.

J is TRBJ2-1 and V is TRBV5-1, with D unclear. CDR3 length: 13 amino acids. The ends were cut back, 2 bases at V and 4 bases at J, with 7 bases in the middle. Germline V lookup: CDR1 SGHRS, CDR2 YFSETQ. CDR3 amino acids: CASSLTGYNEQFF. CDR3 nucleotide sequence: TGCGCCAGCAGCTTAACTGGATACAATGAGCAGTTCTTC.

The chain combines TRBV30 with TRBJ1-2, with TRBD1 as a possible D gene (6 bases). The length of the CDR3 is 14 residues. Germline-derived CDR1 and CDR2 are GTSNPN and SVGIG (reference sequence). V was pared by 3 bases and J by 7 bases, with 18 bases between. CDR3 bases: TGTGCCTGGAGAAGCAGCTGGGGGGCTCGTGGCTACACCTTC. It translates to CAWRSSWGARGYTF.

The V and J genes are TRBV30 and TRBJ1-2, with 10 bases aligning to TRBD1. Germline lookup yields CDR1 GTSNPN and CDR2 SVGIG (reference sequence). The CDR3 consists of 15 residues. J was trimmed by 7 bases and V by 8 bases; bases with no gene match: 16. The CDR3 region is CASSPVGQGFGGYTF. In nucleotides, the CDR3 is TGTGCCAGCAGCCCGGTGGGACAGGGGTTCGGTGGCTACACCTTC.

This chain links TRBV18 with TRBJ1-2; D may be TRBD1 (5 bases). The germline V gene has CDR1 KGHSH and CDR2 LQKENI. CDR3 length equals 13 residues. The V end lost 2 bases, the J end lost 8 bases, and 12 bases lay between the germline ends. CDR3 sequence (DNA): TGTGCCAGCTCACCAACTCCAGACAGCGGCTACACCTTC. It specifies CASSPTPDSGYTF. The whole variable domain, filled in from reference TRBV18 and TRBJ1-2, reads NAGVMQNPRHLVRRRGQEARLRCSPMKGHSHVYWYRQLPEEGLKFMVYLQKENIIDESGMPKERFSAEFPKEGPSILRIQQVVRGDSAAYFCASSPTPDSGYTFGSGTRLTVV.

The chain combines TRBV30 with TRBJ2-3; TRBD2 aligns across 8 bases. The CDR3 is made up of 13 amino acids. The germline V gene encodes CDR1 GTSNPN and CDR2 SVGIG (reference sequence). The CDR3 DNA is TGTGCGATTAGCGGGGTTAGCACAGATACGCAGTATTTT. Amino acid sequence: CAISGVSTDTQYF. The full variable domain, completed using reference TRBV30 and TRBJ2-3, is SQTIHQWPATLVQPVGSPLSLECTVEGTSNPNLYWYRQAAGRGLQLLFYSVGIGQISSEVPQNLSASRPQDRQFILSSKKLLLSDSGFYLCAISGVSTDTQYFGPGTRLTVL.

This chain uses TRBV5-6 with TRBJ1-1, with 7 bases that match TRBD1. CDR1 is SGHDT, CDR2 YYEEEE, per germline. This CDR3 is 13 amino acids long. The junction had 11 bases not matched to a gene; V was cut back by 4 bases and J by 11 bases. In nucleotides, the CDR3 is TGTGCCAGCAGCGCTGGGACAGCCCGGTGGGCTTTCTTT. Its protein product is CASSAGTARWAFF.